The 10 T cell receptor beta chains listed next were all sequenced from one sample in a study of CD8 T cells in Susac syndrome. After extraction with the RNeasy kit, 0.5 to 1 ug of the RNA was reverse transcribed using random hexamers. Each CDR3 protein is one row after TCRdb ran MiXCR on the immunoSEQ multiplex PCR reads. There are over 95,000 distinct CDR3 sequences in the sample; around 90% occur only once, and around 0.14% lies in the top ten. Sequenced sample: CD4+ T cells from PBMCs. The source is a human donor in good health.

The genes are TRBV19 and TRBJ1-2; TRBD1 agrees at 7 bases. CDR1 and CDR2 from the germline V gene are LNHDA and SQIVND (reference sequence). This CDR3 is built from 14 residues. Trimming took 6 bases from V and 4 from J; bases not matched to a gene: 8. The DNA for the CDR3 is TGTGCCAGTAGCCAGGACAGGAGAGTCTATGGCTACACCTTC. It encodes CASSQDRRVYGYTF.

The rearrangement joins TRBV12-3 or TRBV12-4 to TRBJ2-7; a weak D match, TRBD2 (5 bases). The CDR3 sequence is 13 residues long. V gave up 1 base and J gave up 5 bases, with 9 bases separating them. The CDR3 loop reads CASSLEASHEQYF. CDR3 nucleotide sequence: TGTGCCAGCAGTTTAGAGGCTAGCCACGAGCAGTACTTC.

A single count supports this clonotype. The chain joins TRBV29-1 to TRBJ2-7; the D call may be TRBD1 or TRBD2 (5 bases each). Germline loops: CDR1 SQVTM, CDR2 ANQGSEA. V was trimmed by 2 bases and J by 0 bases, leaving 14 bases between them. The CDR3 is 15 residues long. The CDR3 nucleotides are TGCAGCGTTGAATTGCTCGAGGGGAACTCCTACGAGCAGTACTTC. Protein: CSVELLEGNSYEQYF.

J is TRBJ2-1 and V is TRBV4-2, with a possible D match to TRBD1 (5 bases). The CDR3 is 15 amino acids. The V end was cut by 0 bases, the J end by 2 bases, with 8 bases between. Germline lookup yields CDR1 LGHNA and CDR2 YNFKEQ. The chain's CDR3 is CASSQDRVTYNEQFF. The DNA for the CDR3 is TGTGCCAGCAGCCAAGACAGGGTGACCTACAATGAGCAGTTCTTC.

The genes are TRBV5-1 and TRBJ1-1; D not resolved. V lost 1 base, J lost 7 bases, and 11 bases lay in between. The length of the CDR3 is 13 residues. The germline CDR1 and CDR2 sequences are SGHRS and YFSETQ. The CDR3 DNA is TGCGCCAGCAGCTTGTCCTTCGACCTTGAAGCTTTCTTT. Its translation is CASSLSFDLEAFF. The whole variable domain, filled in from reference TRBV5-1 and TRBJ1-1, reads KAGVTQTPRYLIKTRGQQVTLSCSPISGHRSVSWYQQTPGQGLQFLFEYFSETQRNKGNFPGRFSGRQFSNSRSEMNVSTLELGDSALYLCASSLSFDLEAFFGQGTRLTVV.

This chain connects TRBV2 to TRBJ2-3; 7 bases map to TRBD2. The CDR3 loop spans 13 amino acids. Trimming took 8 bases from V and 2 from J; bases not matched to a gene: 4. Germline V gene data show CDR1 as SNHLY and CDR2 as FYNNEI. CDR3: CASGRGITDTQYF. The DNA of the CDR3 is TGTGCCAGCGGGCGGGGGATCACAGATACGCAGTATTTT. The full variable domain, completed using reference TRBV2 and TRBJ2-3, is EPEVTQTPSHQVTQMGQEVILRCVPISNHLYFYWYRQILGQKVEFLVSFYNNEISEKSEIFDDQFSVERPDGSNFTLKIRSTKLEDSAMYFCASGRGITDTQYFGPGTRLTVL.

This chain uses TRBV6-2 or TRBV6-3 with TRBJ2-1; TRBD2 matches 7 bases. The length of the CDR3 is 13 residues. V shed 6 bases, J shed 10 bases, and the junction held 9 bases outside the gene matches. In germline, CDR1 is MNHEY, CDR2 SVGEGT. CDR3 sequence: CASRRDPSGEQFF. CDR3 DNA: TGTGCCAGCAGACGTGACCCTAGCGGAGAGCAGTTCTTC.

This chain uses TRBV7-2 with TRBJ1-6; the D is unclear. The V end lost 2 bases, the J end lost 0 bases, and 11 bases lay between the germline ends. In germline, CDR1 is SGHTA, CDR2 FQGNSA. The CDR3 extends over 17 amino acids. The CDR3 is CASSLRPQSSYNSPLHF. CDR3 coding DNA: TGTGCCAGCAGCTTACGGCCGCAGAGCTCCTATAATTCACCCCTCCACTTT.

The chain employs TRBV4-3 and TRBJ2-7; D remains ambiguous. This CDR3 spans 14 amino acids. CDR1 is LGHNA, CDR2 YSLEER, per germline. V lost 2 bases and J 5 bases, leaving 13 bases between the germline ends. Here the CDR3 DNA reads TGCGCCAGCAGCCAAAACGGATTCTATGACGAGCAGTACTTC. Protein: CASSQNGFYDEQYF.

J is TRBJ2-6 and V is TRBV4-3; D may be TRBD1 (5 bases). This CDR3 contains 18 residues. Per germline, CDR1 LGHNA and CDR2 YSLEER. The V end was cut by 1 base, the J end by 0 bases, with 13 bases between. The CDR3 loop is CASSQVSGFNSGANVLTF. The CDR3 DNA sequence: TGCGCCAGCAGCCAAGTGTCAGGGTTTAACTCTGGGGCCAACGTCCTGACTTTC.